This entry features one T cell receptor beta chain sequence. Antigen specificity is unknown. The junction differs from germline at one of its ends, possibly a read error. This sample is part of a study of OX40 agonist ivuxolimab in advanced cancers. The study, taken as a whole, reports: The study found that CD8+ T cells averaged more expanded clones than CD4+. A proportion of nonresponders additionally exhibited low normalized T-cell clonal expansion. Partial responders dosed at 0.1-3.0 mg/kg displayed clonal expansion ranking among the lowest.

The table came from immunoSEQ multiplex PCR; TCRdb's copy has only in-frame clones and leaves some out. Among about 99,000 clones listed, 94% were seen once. The CDR3 runs 15 residues. The germline CDR1 and CDR2 sequences are SGHNT and YYREEE (reference sequence). This chain links TRBV5-4 with TRBJ1-1; D remains unclear. This receptor was obtained from an adult with an advanced solid tumor such as melanoma, head and neck, liver or kidney cancer. The input for sequencing was CD4+ or CD8+ T cells sorted from blood, taken in a trial of the OX40 agonist ivuxolimab. The CDR3 region is CASSLAPGGSTGAFF. In nucleotides, the CDR3 is TGTGCCAGCAGCTTGGCCCCGGGCGGGAGTACTGGAGCTTTCTTT.